The present TCR beta chain was sequenced within a study of blood T cell repertoires in COVID-19 (dated by TCRdb to 2018 to 2020). The study in broad terms: Samples from collaborators originated in the United States, Italy and Spain and spanned both the acute and convalescent phases of COVID-19. Where available, HLA class I and class II types were obtained from metadata supplied by the sample provider rather than from assay-based typing. The sample metadata nearly always contained a de-identified subject ID, COVID-19 status, age in years and sex. The samples were drawn from the first 160 participants of the ongoing ImmuneRACE study and from some 1,300 subjects provided by 6 global collaborators. Deeply sampled blood TCRbeta repertoires from subjects exposed to, actively infected with, or recovered from COVID-19 were included in the dataset. The prospective study material was composed of cDNA or gDNA derived from T cells, B-cell-depleted T cells, or PBMCs. The repertoires were released in a freely available public database intended as a resource for research on the immune response to SARS-CoV-2.

In Seattle, one collaborating source enrolled patients while the infection was active and tracked those patients longitudinally over the course of disease. The collaborating institutions used their own protocols to collect whole blood in K2EDTA tubes. Collaborator samples were shipped for TCRbeta analysis as frozen whole blood, isolated PBMCs, or DNA extracted from either sample type. Between the V and J ends, shortened by 8 bases and 1 base respectively, the junction contains 11 bases. From its cysteine to its phenylalanine, the CDR3 spans 13 amino acids. This entry keeps only the CDR3 DNA: 39 bases, framed from base 1. For CDR1 and CDR2, the germline V gene lists MNHEY and SVGAGI. TCRbeta CDR3 regions were amplified from genomic DNA using the immunoSEQ Assay, a bias-controlled multiplex PCR. Turning to the authors' computational methods: The number of nucleated cells in each sample was estimated by amplification of reference gene primers within the assay. To quantify the absolute abundance of each unique TCRbeta CDR3 rearrangement, sequence reads were collapsed and filtered. Productive Simpson clonality was computed per sample as the square root of Simpson's diversity index over productive rearrangements. TCRdb retrieved this table from immuneACCESS and kept in-frame rearrangements only. Not all clones are present; in checked studies, unresolved V genes account for under half, and no reason is known for the remainder. V and J calls plus clone size are reproduced from that table; the DNA served to infer D and trimming. Within this sample are fewer than 90,000 clones, with just under 80% of them counted one time only. About 6% of the sample comes from the top ten.

Paper-wide results and their limitations: How much clinical and demographic metadata was included differed by source and by participant, and the metadata was provided uncurated.

This clone was seen only a few times. Its antigen has not been determined. Per-base qualities were not stored, and no clone one base away is much larger. This TCR was recovered from a man aged 65 to 79 with COVID-19, enrolled during active disease. Recombination linked TRBV6-5 to TRBJ1-1; a tentative D match to TRBD1 spans 6 bases. The sequencing sample was made of peripheral blood. The CDR3: CASAGQTNTEAFF. The DNA reads TGTGCCAGCGCTGGACAGACGAACACTGAAGCTTTCTTT.